This entry lists 5 T cell receptor beta chains sequenced from one sample in a study of T cells in Graves' hyperthyroidism and ophthalmopathy. The investigators amplified TCR beta CDR3 regions from RNA transcripts. Primed by the HTBI set, a first-round RT-PCR was run on the TCR CDR3. TCRdb fed the multiplex PCR reads into MiXCR, producing one record per CDR3 protein. The profile shows 390,000 or so distinct CDR3 sequences, 14% to 15% of them singletons. Sequenced input: blood. These TCRs come from a man between 18 and 35 years old with Graves' ophthalmopathy.

At least ten counts were recorded for this clonotype. The rearrangement uses TRBV5-1 and TRBJ2-7; the match to TRBD2 covers 9 bases. The germline V gene encodes CDR1 SGHRS and CDR2 YFSETQ. The CDR3 totals 15 residues. Unmatched junction bases numbered 9, after V lost 5 bases and J lost 3 bases. This chain's CDR3 is CASSPGTSYIYEQYF. The CDR3 nucleotides are TGCGCCAGCAGTCCCGGGACTAGCTATATCTACGAGCAGTACTTC.

This clonotype has at least ten counts. The chain joins TRBV30 to TRBJ2-7; D gene ambiguous. This CDR3 comprises 10 residues. The V end was cut by 1 base, the J end by 6 bases, with 4 bases between. Looked up from germline, CDR1 is GTSNPN and CDR2 is SVGIG (reference sequence). CDR3 protein: CAWSGLEQYF. In nucleotides, the CDR3 is TGTGCCTGGAGTGGACTCGAGCAGTACTTC. The full variable domain, its missing parts supplied by reference TRBV30 and TRBJ2-7, is SQTIHQWPATLVQPVGSPLSLECTVEGTSNPNLYWYRQAAGRGLQLLFYSVGIGQISSEVPQNLSASRPQDRQFILSSKKLLLSDSGFYLCAWSGLEQYFGPGTRLTVT.

This clonotype was found many times. The CDR3 coding sequence is TGTGCCAGCAGTGCCGGGGCGAACTCTGGAAACACCATATATTTT. This gives the protein CASSAGANSGNTIYF. The rearrangement joins TRBV2 to TRBJ1-3, with D possibly matching TRBD1 (5 bases). With 4 bases removed from V and 0 bases from J, the gap between germline ends came to 10 bases. CDR3 length equals 15 residues. From germline, CDR1 is SNHLY and CDR2 FYNNEI.

This clonotype was picked up many times. The V call is TRBV2, the J call TRBJ2-7; 7 bases align to TRBD1. V trimming: 2 bases; J trimming: 5 bases; junction bases outside the gene matches: 9. The CDR3 is made up of 15 amino acids. Germline loops: CDR1 SNHLY, CDR2 FYNNEI. CDR3 nucleotide sequence: TGTGCCAGCAGTGAAACGTCCGGGACAGCCCACGAGCAGTACTTC. It specifies CASSETSGTAHEQYF.

Concerning this clonotype itself: This clone may be a read error of a much larger clone one base away. This chain joins TRBV12-3 or TRBV12-4 and TRBJ1-5, with D perhaps TRBD1 (5 bases). This CDR3 region has 15 residues. V shed 6 bases and J shed 4 bases, with 16 bases lying between them. The CDR3: CASRGQGRENQPQHF. CDR3 nucleotides: TGTGCCAGCAGGGGCCAGGGACGGGAGAATCAGCCCCAGCATTTT.